The clone carrying this TCR beta chain was seen a handful of times. Its antigen is still unknown. From the PCR reads, TCRdb re-called clones with MiXCR. Among about 26,000 clones listed, about 16% were seen once. Every patient was untreated before thyroid surgery. This entry is derived from a study of metastatic and nonmetastatic thyroid tumors. Study-wide context: Across blood and tumor or nodule tissue, repertoires from malignant and benign thyroid patients were compared with one another. Study-wide results and limits: Malignant thyroid tumors reportedly had TCR beta diversity that was significantly higher than in benign nodules, in blood and tumor.

Looked up from germline, CDR1 is MNHNY and CDR2 is SVGAGI (reference sequence). CDR3 length equals 17 residues. V lost 7 bases to trimming and J lost 0 bases, with 20 bases between them. This clonotype originated in a female donor with papillary thyroid cancer or a benign thyroid nodule (not recorded which). Some clones in this sample may be carry-over from other donors' samples. The chain couples TRBV6-6 to TRBJ2-3; tentative D call: TRBD2 (6 bases). The sample consisted of blood. The CDR3 here is CASIPNLLAPSTDTQYF. DNA of the CDR3: TGTGCCAGCATCCCTAACCTTCTAGCGCCCAGCACAGATACGCAGTATTTT.